These 18 T cell receptor beta chains were all obtained from the same sample, sequenced in a study of T cell responses to AZD1222 COVID-19 vaccine. Sequenced by immunoSEQ multiplex PCR; TCRdb stores in-frame clones only, minus some. The sample comprises around 130,000 clones, about 88% of which are singletons, and roughly 8.9% rests with the top ten. Sample: peripheral blood, taken 28 days after the second AZD1222 dose. These receptors were taken from an adult who received the AZD1222 COVID-19 vaccine.

The V call is TRBV7-6, the J call TRBJ2-5; D not certain. From germline, CDR1 is SGHVS and CDR2 FNYEAQ. The CDR3 covers 13 residues. V shed 4 bases and J shed 4 bases, with 10 bases lying between them. CDR3 loop: CASSSLSTETQYF. CDR3 DNA: TGTGCCAGCAGCTCACTCTCGACAGAGACCCAGTACTTC. The full variable domain, completed using reference TRBV7-6 and TRBJ2-5, is GAGVSQSPRYKVTKRGQDVALRCDPISGHVSLYWYRQALGQGPEFLTYFNYEAQQDKSGLPNDRFSAERPEGSISTLTIQRTEQRDSAMYRCASSSLSTETQYFGPGTRLLVL.

A remark on this clone: An end of the junction does not agree with germline; a read error may underlie this. J is TRBJ1-5 and V is TRBV19; D not certain. Germline assignment: CDR1 LNHDA and CDR2 SQIVND (reference sequence). The CDR3 is 17 amino acids. The CDR3 DNA follows: TGTGCCAGGAGTAGGGTCTGGGTAAGGTCGGGGAATCAGCCCCAGCATTTT. Translating gives CARSRVWVRSGNQPQHF.

The chain is built from TRBV11-2 and TRBJ1-2; possibly TRBD1 for D (6 bases). Germline V gives CDR1 SGHAT, CDR2 FQNNGV. The CDR3 extends over 14 amino acids. The germline V and J ends were trimmed by 5 bases and 2 bases, with 12 bases remaining between them. CDR3 coding DNA: TGTGCCAGCAGCCCCTTCACAGGGAACTATGGCTACACCTTC. The encoded protein is CASSPFTGNYGYTF.

This chain connects TRBV30 to TRBJ1-6; TRBD1 aligns across 7 bases. The CDR3 spans 18 residues. The ends lost 3 bases at V and 2 bases at J; junction bases unmatched: 13. Germline V gives CDR1 GTSNPN, CDR2 SVGIG (reference sequence). CDR3 loop: CAWRADRALGTYNSPLHF. In DNA form, the CDR3 reads TGTGCCTGGAGGGCCGACAGGGCCCTAGGGACCTATAATTCACCCCTCCACTTT. Complete variable domain (other parts from reference TRBV30 and TRBJ1-6): SQTIHQWPATLVQPVGSPLSLECTVEGTSNPNLYWYRQAAGRGLQLLFYSVGIGQISSEVPQNLSASRPQDRQFILSSKKLLLSDSGFYLCAWRADRALGTYNSPLHFGNGTRLTVT.

The chain is built from TRBV7-3 and TRBJ1-2; 7 nucleotides align to TRBD1. Germline CDR1 reads SGHTA; CDR2 reads FQGTGA. This CDR3 has 17 residues. V was clipped by 1 base and J by 2 bases; unmatched bases: 10. This CDR3 is CASSLMTGKVVNYGYTF. CDR3 nucleotide sequence: TGTGCCAGCAGCTTAATGACAGGGAAAGTAGTCAACTATGGCTACACCTTC. The full variable domain, with the rest looked up from reference TRBV7-3 and TRBJ1-2, is GAGVSQTPSNKVTEKGKYVELRCDPISGHTALYWYRQSLGQGPEFLIYFQGTGAADDSGLPNDRFFAVRPEGSVSTLKIQRTERGDSAVYLCASSLMTGKVVNYGYTFGSGTRLTVV.

The rearrangement joins TRBV6-2 or TRBV6-3 to TRBJ1-6, with D uncertain. Trimming removed 4 bases at V and 0 bases at J, with 13 bases between. Germline loops: CDR1 MNHEY, CDR2 SVGEGT. The CDR3 is made up of 17 amino acids. The CDR3 bases are TGTGCCAGCAGTTCCCTCCTCCGGAGCTCCTATAATTCACCCCTCCACTTT. Protein sequence: CASSSLLRSSYNSPLHF.

The chain combines TRBV2 with TRBJ1-2; D ambiguous. The germline CDR1 and CDR2 sequences are SNHLY and FYNNEI. Trimming stripped 8 bases from V and 3 bases from J, with 7 bases between. CDR3 length: 11 residues. This chain's CDR3 is CASGGHYGYTF. CDR3 in DNA: TGTGCCAGCGGAGGACACTATGGCTACACCTTC.

This clone was counted a few times. The J gene is TRBJ1-5, the V gene TRBV6-4, with 7 positions matching TRBD1. Per the germline V gene, CDR1 is MRHNA and CDR2 is SNTAGT. V shed 6 bases, J shed 6 bases, and the junction held 5 bases outside the gene matches. This CDR3 comprises 13 residues. DNA for the CDR3: TGTGCCAGCAGAACAGGGGCCGGTCAGCCCCAGCATTTT. This sequence encodes CASRTGAGQPQHF.

Concerning this clone: The sample has other DNA sequences that encode this CDR3 too. The chain carries TRBV7-9 and TRBJ1-1; D unclear. Germline loops: CDR1 SEHNR, CDR2 FQNEAQ (reference sequence). With 0 bases removed from V and 4 bases from J, the gap between germline ends came to 3 bases. There are 12 residues in the CDR3. In DNA form, the CDR3 reads TGTGCCAGCAGCTTAGCGGGCACTGAAGCTTTCTTT. Its protein product is CASSLAGTEAFF.

J is TRBJ1-2 and V is TRBV12-3 or TRBV12-4; 7 bases agree with TRBD1. The CDR3 loop spans 12 amino acids. V was clipped by 3 bases and J by 8 bases; unmatched bases: 3. The CDR3 is CASSFTGVGYTF. The DNA of the CDR3 is TGTGCCAGCAGTTTCACAGGGGTAGGCTACACCTTC.

The DNA of the CDR3 is TGTGCCAGCAGCTTGGCAGGGAGTGAGGGTCAGTACTTC. Its protein product is CASSLAGSEGQYF. The genes are TRBV5-4 and TRBJ2-4; D is tentatively TRBD1 or TRBD2 (5 bases each). CDR1 is SGHNT and CDR2 is YYREEE in the germline V gene (reference sequence). This CDR3 comprises 13 residues. Trimming shortened V by 0 bases and J by 12 bases, and 13 bases separated the two germline ends.

The rearrangement joins TRBV6-6 to TRBJ2-7; D gene uncertain. The CDR3 spans 13 residues. The germline gives CDR1 MNHNY, CDR2 SVGAGI (reference sequence). Trimming left V 6 bases short and J 3 bases short, with 12 bases between. The CDR3 coding sequence is TGTGCCAGCAGCTACCCAGGCAGCTACGAGCAGTACTTC. Its translation: CASSYPGSYEQYF.

The table lists this clone with a count of one. The chain is built from TRBV27 and TRBJ1-5; D gene ambiguous. The CDR3 totals 16 residues. Trimming took 6 bases from V and 1 from J, leaving 16 bases between them. Germline V CDR1 and CDR2: MNHEY, SMNVEV (reference sequence). The CDR3 nucleotides read TGTGCCAGCAGCCCCTCGACGGGTGACAGCAATCAGCCCCAGCATTTT. As protein: CASSPSTGDSNQPQHF.

The chain couples TRBV20-1 to TRBJ2-7; TRBD2 agrees at 14 bases. This CDR3 has 16 amino acids. CDR1 and CDR2 from the germline V gene are DFQATT and SNEGSKA (reference sequence). Germline trimming cut 3 bases from V and 3 bases from J; bases unmatched to any gene: 7. The CDR3 is CSASIPGLAGGYEQYF. The CDR3 nucleotides read TGCAGTGCTAGTATCCCCGGACTAGCGGGAGGCTACGAGCAGTACTTC.

The chain recombines TRBV6-5 with TRBJ1-1, with 9 bases matching TRBD1. The CDR3 consists of 15 residues. J gave up 0 bases and V 7 bases, and 6 bases lay outside the gene matches. CDR1 and CDR2 from the germline V gene are MNHEY and SVGAGI. CDR3 bases: TGTGCCAGCAATACACAGGGGGCTCTGAACACTGAAGCTTTCTTT. This codes for CASNTQGALNTEAFF.

The rearrangement links TRBV5-4 to TRBJ2-5; D uncertain. There are 13 residues in the CDR3. Per germline, CDR1 SGHNT and CDR2 YYREEE (reference sequence). The ends were cut back, 5 bases at V and 1 base at J, with 9 bases in the middle. The chain's CDR3 is CASSLPAQETQYF. The CDR3 DNA sequence: TGTGCCAGCAGTCTCCCGGCCCAAGAGACCCAGTACTTC.

This clone was detected once. The chain joins TRBV27 to TRBJ2-7, with a tentative D call TRBD2 (5 bases). Trimming removed 10 bases from V and 3 bases from J, with 16 bases in between. In germline, CDR1 is MNHEY, CDR2 SMNVEV (reference sequence). The CDR3 contains 13 residues. CDR3 protein: CATWTGESYEQYF. The CDR3 DNA is TGTGCCACCTGGACTGGGGAGAGCTACGAGCAGTACTTC.

The rearrangement joins TRBV7-2 to TRBJ1-5; D gene uncertain. Germline CDR1 SGHTA, CDR2 FQGNSA. The V end was cut by 5 bases, the J end by 3 bases, with 11 bases between. The length of the CDR3 is 14 residues. The CDR3 DNA reads as TGTGCCAGCAGCCCCGGACTGAACAATCAGCCCCAGCATTTT. It encodes CASSPGLNNQPQHF.